This T cell receptor (beta chain) comes out of a study of CD8 T cells in ankylosing spondylitis (dated by TCRdb to about 2017). Looking at the study overall: The study set out to find disease-linked TCR variants by profiling T cell receptor beta repertoires in ankylosing spondylitis patients and healthy donors. In total, the full study cohort was made up of roughly 110 healthy donors and roughly 27 ankylosing spondylitis patients. Peripheral blood was sampled, and synovial fluid was also collected from ankylosing spondylitis patients.

The research as a whole found: A TCR beta motif made up of seven or eight highly homologous amino acid variants appeared to be characteristic of blood from ankylosing spondylitis patients. The disease-linked clones were reported as significantly enriched in matched synovial fluid samples from ankylosing spondylitis patients. In peripheral blood, the disease-linked clones were found at relatively low frequencies and had a CD8+ phenotype. Some motif variants had previously been reported in the synovial fluid and blood of reactive arthritis patients, which suggests shared mechanisms of disease initiation.

In its sample, this clonotype was seen a few times. Which antigen it targets is not known. No clone much larger than this one lies a single base away; base qualities are absent. Sequencing instrument: Illumina HiSeq 2500. TCR beta libraries were prepared by quantitative 5'-RACE with molecular barcodes. In the paper's pipeline: A new computational method based on a probabilistic model of VDJ rearrangement was used to identify disease-linked TCR variants. The raw public data were reprocessed by TCRdb itself: fastp quality trimming at Q25, MiXCR clonotype calling, in-frame beta chains only. Rows matching on CDR3 protein sequence are summarized as one entry with the most common DNA and genes. V and J calls and clone size were set by TCRdb, not the authors. The sample table records about 350,000 distinct CDR3 sequences; roughly 20% of these occur just once. Around 14% of the sample is held by the ten biggest clonotypes.

Sequencing was performed on blood, either unsorted or a sorted T cell fraction (not recorded which). The sequence was obtained from a male donor with ankylosing spondylitis or in good health (not recorded which).

In nucleotides, the sequence is TGTGCCAGCAGCCCGACCGGGACAGGCTCCTACAATGAGCAGTTCTTC. Translated, this is CASSPTGTGSYNEQFF. The chain uses TRBV7-9 and TRBJ2-1; 8 nucleotides in the junction match TRBD1. The germline V gene encodes CDR1 SEHNR and CDR2 FQNEAQ (reference sequence). Inclusive of the bounding cysteine and phenylalanine, the CDR3 is 16 residues long. Just the 48-base CDR3 DNA is kept, in frame starting at base 1. Unmatched junction bases come to 6, with V trimmed by 5 bases and J by 0 bases.